This T cell receptor beta chain was captured in a study of T cells in Graves' hyperthyroidism and ophthalmopathy. The wider study: Specimen type is peripheral blood, collected at initial diagnosis prior to any treatment. The study's findings and limits: Ophthalmopathy got predicted by the model a median 6.5 months before its onset.

This sample holds PBMCs from roughly 10 ml fresh peripheral blood. This clonotype was counted ten times or more. Antigen unknown. TCR beta CDR3 sequences were amplified from RNA transcripts. HTBI primers were employed in a first-round RT-PCR of the TCR CDR3. TCRdb recomputed calls from the multiplex PCR reads with MiXCR, one row per CDR3 protein. Among hundreds of thousands of distinct CDR3 sequences listed, roughly 14% were seen once. The sequencing sample was made of blood. The receptor was derived from a woman aged 40 to 49 with Graves' ophthalmopathy.

Here the CDR3 reads CASSELSDYGYTF. In DNA, the CDR3 is TGTGCCAGCAGTGAACTGTCGGACTATGGCTACACCTTC. V and J are TRBV6-1 and TRBJ1-2, with D uncertain. Germline CDR1 and CDR2: MNHNS and SASEGT. V was cut by 2 bases and J by 3 bases, with 7 bases left in between. The CDR3 is 13 residues long.